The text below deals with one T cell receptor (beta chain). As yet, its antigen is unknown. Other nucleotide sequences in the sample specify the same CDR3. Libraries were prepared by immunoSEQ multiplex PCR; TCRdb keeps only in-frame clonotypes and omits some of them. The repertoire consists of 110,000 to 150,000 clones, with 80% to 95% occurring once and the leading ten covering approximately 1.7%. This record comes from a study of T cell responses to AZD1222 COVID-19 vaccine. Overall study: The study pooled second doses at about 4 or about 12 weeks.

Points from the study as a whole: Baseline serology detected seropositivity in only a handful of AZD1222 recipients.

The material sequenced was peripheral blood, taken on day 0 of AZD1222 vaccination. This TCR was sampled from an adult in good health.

The CDR3 loop reads CASSLAGNTGELFF. As DNA, the CDR3 is TGTGCCAGCAGCCTAGCGGGAAACACCGGGGAGCTGTTTTTT. The genes are TRBV5-4 and TRBJ2-2; 9 bases line up with TRBD2. Losses at the gene ends were 4 bases for V and 2 bases for J; bases not matched to a gene: 0. The CDR3 extends over 14 amino acids. Germline V gene sequence: CDR1 SGHNT, CDR2 YYREEE (reference sequence).